These T cell receptor beta chains were read from a single sample in a study of CD8 T cell repertoires and HIV-1 epitope variants. The protocol was immunoSEQ multiplex PCR, while the TCRdb copy is restricted to in-frame clones and leaves out a portion. This repertoire shows 4,500 to 5,500 clones, roughly 76% found once; its top ten account for 42%. What these receptors recognize is not known. The sequenced sample consisted of cultured CD8+ T cells derived from PBMCs. Receptor source: a male donor with HIV. Both conserved end residues are part of each CDR3. The D gene is left open where the match is weak. Clone sizes are given selectively: once, few, many, or a class where the clone is expanded.

>-|TRBV14|-|TRBJ1-5
CASSQGPGPGLNQPQHF
TGTGCCAGCAGCCAAGGGCCAGGCCCCGGTCTTAATCAGCCCCAGCATTTT
>-|TRBV20-1|-|TRBJ1-1
CSARAGYGAFF
TGCAGTGCTAGAGCAGGGTATGGAGCTTTCTTT
>TRBD1|TRBV7-9|few|TRBJ1-1
CASSFGIKGGQMNTEAFF
TGTGCCAGCAGCTTCGGGATCAAAGGGGGCCAGATGAACACTGAAGCTTTCTTT
>-|TRBV5-4|-|TRBJ2-5
CATPAETQYF
TGTGCCACCCCAGCGGAGACCCAGTACTTC
>TRBD1|TRBV19|once|TRBJ1-2
CASSTLGQGKYGYTF
TGTGCCAGTAGTACCCTCGGACAGGGCAAGTATGGCTACACCTTC
>-|TRBV10-3|-|TRBJ2-1
CAISESMAGSYNEQFF
TGTGCCATCAGTGAGTCGATGGCGGGCTCCTACAATGAGCAGTTCTTC
>TRBD2|TRBV28|-|TRBJ2-7
CASSFRLASYEQYF
TGTGCCAGCAGTTTTCGACTAGCGAGCTACGAGCAGTACTTC
>-|TRBV19|once|TRBJ2-1
CASSMSRYNEQFF
TGTGCCAGTAGTATGTCCAGATACAATGAGCAGTTCTTC
>TRBD1|TRBV28|-|TRBJ2-7
CASRTLPGQGAPGQYF
TGTGCCAGCAGGACATTACCGGGACAGGGGGCCCCAGGGCAGTACTTC
>TRBD1|TRBV5-4|-|TRBJ2-7
CASSRTGEINEQYF
TGTGCCAGCAGCCGGACAGGGGAAATTAACGAGCAGTACTTC
>-|TRBV27|-|TRBJ2-5
CASSSAGIDQETQYF
TGTGCCAGCAGCTCCGCCGGGATAGATCAAGAGACCCAGTACTTC
>-|TRBV7-7|few|TRBJ2-7
CASSPDSSYEQYF
TGTGCCAGCAGCCCGGACAGTTCCTACGAGCAGTACTTC
>TRBD1|TRBV19|-|TRBJ2-7
CASSISTGRGFYEQYF
TGTGCCAGTAGTATATCAACAGGCAGGGGGTTCTACGAGCAGTACTTC
>-|TRBV4-3|few|TRBJ2-1
CASSQDQGGRGNEQFF
TGCGCCAGCAGCCAAGATCAGGGGGGGCGAGGCAATGAGCAGTTCTTC
>TRBD2|TRBV19|-|TRBJ2-7
CASSMTSGGAYEQYF
TGTGCCAGTAGTATGACTAGCGGGGGTGCCTACGAGCAGTACTTC
>-|TRBV6-1|-|TRBJ2-1
CASTKSSSYNEQFF
TGTGCCAGCACTAAGTCGAGCTCCTACAATGAGCAGTTCTTC
>-|TRBV27|-|TRBJ1-2
CASSLAGEERYGYTF
TGTGCCAGCAGTTTGGCGGGGGAAGAACGTTATGGCTACACCTTC
>-|TRBV30|-|TRBJ2-7
CAWRVDNSYEQYF
TGTGCCTGGAGGGTAGACAACTCCTACGAGCAGTACTTC
>-|TRBV13|-|TRBJ2-7
CASSLNEGYEQYF
TGTGCCAGCAGCTTAAATGAGGGCTACGAGCAGTACTTC
>TRBD1|TRBV9|few|TRBJ2-7
CASSGGQGSEQYF
TGTGCCAGCAGCGGGGGACAGGGGAGCGAGCAGTACTTC
>TRBD1|TRBV9|-|TRBJ2-3
CASNEQGVGTDTQYF
TGTGCCAGCAACGAACAGGGGGTAGGGACAGATACGCAGTATTTT
>-|TRBV5-1|once|TRBJ1-5
CASSPGMGDGQPQHF
TGCGCCAGCAGCCCGGGAATGGGGGACGGCCAGCCCCAGCATTTT
>-|TRBV7-8|few|TRBJ2-1
CASQSSPGSSYNEQFF
TGTGCCAGCCAGTCCTCCCCCGGCAGCTCCTACAATGAGCAGTTCTTC
>TRBD2|TRBV11-2|few|TRBJ2-7
CASRLAGAVEQYF
TGTGCCAGCAGGTTAGCGGGAGCTGTCGAGCAGTACTTC
>TRBD1|TRBV11-2|-|TRBJ2-1
CASSLVRGILNEQLF
TGTGCCAGCAGCTTAGTCAGGGGGATTTTAAATGAGCAGCTCTTC